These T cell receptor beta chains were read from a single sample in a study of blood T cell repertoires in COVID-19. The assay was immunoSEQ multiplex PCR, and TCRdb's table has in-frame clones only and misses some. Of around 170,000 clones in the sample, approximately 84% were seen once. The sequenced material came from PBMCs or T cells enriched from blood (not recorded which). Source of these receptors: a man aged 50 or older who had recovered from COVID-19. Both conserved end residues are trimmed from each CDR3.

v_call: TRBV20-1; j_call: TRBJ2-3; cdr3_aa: SASAAYRGGDTQY
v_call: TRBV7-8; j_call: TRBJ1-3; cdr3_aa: ASGEGRGNTIY
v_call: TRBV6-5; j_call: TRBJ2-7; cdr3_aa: ASSYGRGVYEQY
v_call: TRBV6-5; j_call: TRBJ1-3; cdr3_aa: ASSYSQTISGNTIY
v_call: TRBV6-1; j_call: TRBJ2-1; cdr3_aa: ASSELGGGSEQF
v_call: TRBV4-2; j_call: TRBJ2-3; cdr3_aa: ASSQDRERFQITDTQY
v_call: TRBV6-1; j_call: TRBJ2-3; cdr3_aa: ASSELAGGPDTQY
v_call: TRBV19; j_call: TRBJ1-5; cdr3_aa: ASSKGDRGGNQPQH
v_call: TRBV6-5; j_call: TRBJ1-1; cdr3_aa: ASSQDRGRTEAF
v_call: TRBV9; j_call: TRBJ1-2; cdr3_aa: ASSVARTGEDYGYT
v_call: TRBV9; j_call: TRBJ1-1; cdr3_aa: ASSPWTGLATEAF
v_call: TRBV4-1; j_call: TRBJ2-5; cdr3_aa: ASSQGPSEKETQY
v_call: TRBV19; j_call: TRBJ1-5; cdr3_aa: ASSDWTERNQPQH
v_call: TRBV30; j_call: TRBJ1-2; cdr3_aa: AWARGDGYT
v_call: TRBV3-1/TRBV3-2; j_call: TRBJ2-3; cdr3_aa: ASSQGLGSSDTQY
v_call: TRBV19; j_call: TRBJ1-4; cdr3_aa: ASSIGGLSEKLF
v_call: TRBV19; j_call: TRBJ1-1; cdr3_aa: ASRIGGTEAF
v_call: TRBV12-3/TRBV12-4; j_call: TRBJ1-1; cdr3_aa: ASRPTGGTEAF
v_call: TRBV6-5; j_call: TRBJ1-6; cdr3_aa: ASTTDRVVSPLH
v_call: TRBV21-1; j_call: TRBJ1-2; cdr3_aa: ASKLVSGMSYT
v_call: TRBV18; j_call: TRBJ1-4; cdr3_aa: ASSPEISQGSANEKLF
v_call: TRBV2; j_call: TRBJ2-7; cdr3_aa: ASSLLTGTSFWGQY
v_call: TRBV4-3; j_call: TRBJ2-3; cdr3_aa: ASSQDFRDTQY
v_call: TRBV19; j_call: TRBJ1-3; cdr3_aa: ASSSLRQASGNTIY
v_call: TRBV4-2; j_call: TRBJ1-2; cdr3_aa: ASSQEGQGACT
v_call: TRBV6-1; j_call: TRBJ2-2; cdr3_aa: ASSEGLGGARVAGELF
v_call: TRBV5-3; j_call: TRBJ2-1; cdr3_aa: ARSLGGDEQF
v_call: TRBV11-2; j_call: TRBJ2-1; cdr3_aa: ASSPSPPSSYNEQF
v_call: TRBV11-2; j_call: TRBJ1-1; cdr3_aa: ASSLGVSRTEAF
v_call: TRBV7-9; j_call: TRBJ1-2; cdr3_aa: ASSLVLVGTGNYGYT
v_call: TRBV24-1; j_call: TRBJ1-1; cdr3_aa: ATSEAGTENTEAF
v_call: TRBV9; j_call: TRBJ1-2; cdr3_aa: ASSPTGQGYGYT
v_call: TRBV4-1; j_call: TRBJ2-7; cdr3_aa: ASSQARGQATGEQY
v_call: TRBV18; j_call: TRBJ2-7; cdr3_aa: ASLPGGDSYEQY
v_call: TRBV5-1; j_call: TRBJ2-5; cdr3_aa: ASSPGGGGAETQY
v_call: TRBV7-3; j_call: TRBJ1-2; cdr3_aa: ASSLGEHYGYT
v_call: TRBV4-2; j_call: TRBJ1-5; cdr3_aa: ASSQDPGLKNQPQH
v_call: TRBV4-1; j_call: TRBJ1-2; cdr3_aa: ASSPQGPYGYT
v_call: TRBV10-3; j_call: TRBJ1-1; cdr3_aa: ATLPGQGSTTEAF
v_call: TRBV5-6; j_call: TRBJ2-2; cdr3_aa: ASSFFGELF
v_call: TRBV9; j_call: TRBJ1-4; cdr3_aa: ASSANEKLF
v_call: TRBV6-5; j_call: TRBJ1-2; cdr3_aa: ASSYSGGSGGYT
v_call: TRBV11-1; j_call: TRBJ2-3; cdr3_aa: ASSFRRGDTDTQY
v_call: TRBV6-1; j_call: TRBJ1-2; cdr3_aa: ASSEGGTGYRGYT
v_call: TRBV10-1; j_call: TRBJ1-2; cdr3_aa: ASINHRDRGYGYT
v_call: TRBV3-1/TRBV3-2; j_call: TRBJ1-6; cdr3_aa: ASTLGQGLFPLH
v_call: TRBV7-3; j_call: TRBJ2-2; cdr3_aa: ASSLVGTTNTGELF
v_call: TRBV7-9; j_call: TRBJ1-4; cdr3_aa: ASSLVGTDEKLF
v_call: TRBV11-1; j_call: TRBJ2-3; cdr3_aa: ASSLAELAGGRADTQY
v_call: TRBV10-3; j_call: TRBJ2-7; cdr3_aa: AIRPGTSSYEQY
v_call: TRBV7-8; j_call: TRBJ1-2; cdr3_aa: ASSWVGRGGYT
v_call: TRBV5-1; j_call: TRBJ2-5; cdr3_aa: ASSSVEETQY
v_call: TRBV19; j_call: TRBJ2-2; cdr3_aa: ATRQGPKVTGELF
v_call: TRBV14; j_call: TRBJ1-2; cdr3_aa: ASSQSRGAYGYT